The clone carrying this T cell receptor beta chain has a count of ten or more. Its antigen is still unknown. The CDR3 end is not reached by the read, which stops 3 residues before it; the germline J gene fills it in. V lost 5 bases and J lost 6, with 10 bases in between. The CDR3 consists of 12 residues. Germline values: CDR1 LNHDA, CDR2 SQIVND (reference sequence). Here immunoSEQ multiplex PCR was the method, and the copy in TCRdb shows in-frame clones only, minus some. The sample has about 47,000 clones, none seen only once. The entry originates in a study of T cell clonality in common variable immunodeficiency. Study-level points and caveats: Common variable immunodeficiency TCR beta sequences reportedly had fewer deletions and N-nucleotide insertions. Fewer TCRbeta clones were shared among CVID subjects than controls.

The sequenced sample consisted of peripheral blood mononuclear cells. The sequence derives from a person aged 18 to 75 in good health. V is TRBV19 and J is TRBJ2-5; D is possibly TRBD2 (6 bases). This chain's CDR3 is CASSLEGQTQYF. The sequenced CDR3 bases are TGTGCCAGTAGTCTGGAGGGGCAGACC.